A selection of T cell receptor beta chains follows, all from one sample in a study of blood T cell repertoires in COVID-19. Repertoires were generated with immunoSEQ multiplex PCR, while TCRdb's copy carries only in-frame clones and drops some. The repertoire has around 360,000 clones, more than 70% of them found once; the top ten carry roughly 2%. Source material: PBMCs or T cells enriched from blood (not recorded which). These receptors all come from a middle-aged man in a cohort exposed to, infected with or recovered from COVID-19 (not recorded which). CDR3s include the opening cysteine and the closing phenylalanine or tryptophan. Fields, in order: D gene, V gene, clone size, J gene, CDR3 protein, CDR3 DNA. D genes are given only for firm matches. Clone size is shown for a subset of rows, as once, few, many or a class of expanded clone.

d_gene: TRBD1; v_gene: TRBV18; abundance: .; j_gene: TRBJ2-7; CDR3aa: CASSRLTGQGDRYEQYF; CDR3nt: TGTGCCAGCTCACGATTAACGGGACAGGGGGATCGGTACGAGCAGTACTTC
d_gene: TRBD2; v_gene: TRBV6-5; abundance: .; j_gene: TRBJ2-1; CDR3aa: CASIRTSGRNEQFF; CDR3nt: TGTGCCTCGATTCGGACTAGCGGGAGGAATGAGCAGTTCTTC
d_gene: TRBD1; v_gene: TRBV11-2; abundance: .; j_gene: TRBJ1-1; CDR3aa: CASSSDRNRGAFF; CDR3nt: TGTGCCAGCAGCTCCGACCGCAACAGGGGAGCTTTCTTT
d_gene: TRBD2; v_gene: TRBV6-5; abundance: .; j_gene: TRBJ2-7; CDR3aa: CASRLAGIYEQYF; CDR3nt: TGTGCCAGCCGATTAGCGGGAATCTACGAGCAGTACTTC
d_gene: TRBD1; v_gene: TRBV19; abundance: few; j_gene: TRBJ1-4; CDR3aa: CASSVPTGGSEKLFF; CDR3nt: TGTGCCAGTAGTGTCCCAACAGGGGGCTCTGAAAAACTGTTTTTT
d_gene: .; v_gene: TRBV6-5; abundance: .; j_gene: TRBJ2-7; CDR3aa: CASKQDTYSYEQYF; CDR3nt: TGTGCCAGCAAGCAGGACACCTACTCCTACGAGCAGTACTTC
d_gene: TRBD1; v_gene: TRBV3-1/TRBV3-2; abundance: .; j_gene: TRBJ1-6; CDR3aa: CASSPTGFNSPLHF; CDR3nt: TGTGCCAGCAGCCCGACAGGGTTCAATTCACCCCTCCACTTT
d_gene: .; v_gene: TRBV6-1; abundance: .; j_gene: TRBJ1-5; CDR3aa: CASSENWAGQPQHF; CDR3nt: TGTGCCAGCAGTGAAAATTGGGCCGGTCAGCCCCAGCATTTT
d_gene: .; v_gene: TRBV18; abundance: once; j_gene: TRBJ1-4; CDR3aa: CASSPVPAANEKLFF; CDR3nt: TGTGCCAGCTCACCAGTCCCGGCGGCTAATGAAAAACTGTTTTTT
d_gene: TRBD1; v_gene: TRBV7-9; abundance: once; j_gene: TRBJ2-2; CDR3aa: CASRADRVWSTGELFF; CDR3nt: TGTGCCAGCAGGGCCGACAGGGTATGGTCCACCGGGGAGCTGTTTTTT
d_gene: .; v_gene: TRBV28; abundance: once; j_gene: TRBJ1-1; CDR3aa: CASIPQGYTEAFF; CDR3nt: TGTGCCAGCATCCCACAGGGTTACACTGAAGCTTTCTTT
d_gene: .; v_gene: TRBV10-3; abundance: .; j_gene: TRBJ1-1; CDR3aa: CAISVRGGSGTEAFF; CDR3nt: TGTGCCATCAGTGTGAGGGGGGGAAGTGGCACTGAAGCTTTCTTT
d_gene: TRBD2; v_gene: TRBV4-1; abundance: .; j_gene: TRBJ2-7; CDR3aa: CASSQERGTSGSWEQYF; CDR3nt: TGCGCCAGCAGCCAAGAAAGGGGGACTAGCGGGAGTTGGGAGCAGTACTTC
d_gene: .; v_gene: TRBV3-1/TRBV3-2; abundance: .; j_gene: TRBJ2-2; CDR3aa: CASSQGDFIGELFF; CDR3nt: TGTGCCAGCAGCCAAGGGGACTTTATCGGGGAGCTGTTTTTT
d_gene: .; v_gene: TRBV6-1; abundance: .; j_gene: TRBJ2-5; CDR3aa: CASSEGAVRGTETQYF; CDR3nt: TGTGCCAGCAGTGAAGGGGCAGTCAGGGGAACAGAGACCCAGTACTTC
d_gene: TRBD1; v_gene: TRBV28; abundance: .; j_gene: TRBJ2-5; CDR3aa: CASSHQQGSGGETQYF; CDR3nt: TGTGCCAGCAGCCATCAACAGGGGTCGGGTGGAGAGACCCAGTACTTC
d_gene: .; v_gene: TRBV7-9; abundance: .; j_gene: TRBJ1-3; CDR3aa: CASSSHYLPGKENTIYF; CDR3nt: TGTGCCAGCAGCTCACACTACCTGCCGGGAAAGGAAAACACCATATATTTT
d_gene: TRBD1; v_gene: TRBV7-9; abundance: .; j_gene: TRBJ2-2; CDR3aa: CASSLPTDRGGNTGELFF; CDR3nt: TGTGCCAGCAGCTTACCGACGGACAGGGGAGGGAACACCGGGGAGCTGTTTTTT
d_gene: TRBD1; v_gene: TRBV5-6; abundance: .; j_gene: TRBJ1-1; CDR3aa: CASSTRGHAEAFF; CDR3nt: TGTGCCAGCAGCACCAGGGGGCATGCTGAAGCTTTCTTT
d_gene: TRBD1; v_gene: TRBV5-6; abundance: few; j_gene: TRBJ2-7; CDR3aa: CASTTGGEQYF; CDR3nt: TGTGCCAGCACGACAGGGGGTGAGCAGTACTTC
d_gene: .; v_gene: TRBV5-1; abundance: few; j_gene: TRBJ2-1; CDR3aa: CASSLAGDSNNEQFF; CDR3nt: TGCGCCAGCAGCTTGGCCGGGGACTCGAACAATGAGCAGTTCTTC
d_gene: .; v_gene: TRBV29-1; abundance: .; j_gene: TRBJ2-3; CDR3aa: CSGRGYDTQYF; CDR3nt: TGCAGCGGCCGGGGTTACGATACGCAGTATTTT
d_gene: .; v_gene: TRBV7-9; abundance: .; j_gene: TRBJ2-1; CDR3aa: CASRPGLNLNEQFF; CDR3nt: TGTGCCAGCAGGCCGGGACTCAATCTCAATGAGCAGTTCTTC
d_gene: TRBD1; v_gene: TRBV19; abundance: .; j_gene: TRBJ1-4; CDR3aa: CASSMGQSNEKLFF; CDR3nt: TGTGCCAGTAGTATGGGACAGTCTAATGAAAAACTGTTTTTT
d_gene: .; v_gene: TRBV28; abundance: once; j_gene: TRBJ1-5; CDR3aa: CASSLRAPQPQHF; CDR3nt: TGTGCCAGCAGTTTGAGGGCGCCCCAGCCCCAGCATTTT
d_gene: .; v_gene: TRBV5-4; abundance: .; j_gene: TRBJ1-2; CDR3aa: CASSPMSTRSGKGYTF; CDR3nt: TGTGCCAGCAGTCCAATGTCGACAAGATCTGGTAAAGGCTACACCTTC
d_gene: TRBD2; v_gene: TRBV5-4; abundance: .; j_gene: TRBJ2-5; CDR3aa: CASSLLEVAGVETQYF; CDR3nt: TGTGCCAGCAGCTTGCTAGAGGTAGCGGGAGTGGAGACCCAGTACTTC
d_gene: .; v_gene: TRBV2; abundance: .; j_gene: TRBJ1-6; CDR3aa: CASSQGYYNSPLHF; CDR3nt: TGTGCCAGCAGTCAGGGATATTATAATTCACCCCTCCACTTT
d_gene: .; v_gene: TRBV18; abundance: .; j_gene: TRBJ2-7; CDR3aa: CASSPQGRGYEQYF; CDR3nt: TGTGCCAGCTCACCACAGGGAAGGGGCTACGAGCAGTACTTC
d_gene: TRBD2; v_gene: TRBV5-1; abundance: .; j_gene: TRBJ2-7; CDR3aa: CASRTGTSGTYEQYF; CDR3nt: TGCGCCAGCAGAACCGGGACTAGCGGGACTTACGAGCAGTACTTC
d_gene: TRBD1; v_gene: TRBV2; abundance: .; j_gene: TRBJ1-3; CDR3aa: CASSRDRLSGNTIYF; CDR3nt: TGTGCCAGCAGCAGGGACAGGCTCTCTGGAAACACCATATATTTT
d_gene: .; v_gene: TRBV18; abundance: .; j_gene: TRBJ1-5; CDR3aa: CASSPGRGNQPQHF; CDR3nt: TGTGCCAGCTCACCAGGGAGGGGCAATCAGCCCCAGCATTTT
d_gene: TRBD2; v_gene: TRBV7-8; abundance: .; j_gene: TRBJ2-7; CDR3aa: CASSRTSGTTTSYYEQYF; CDR3nt: TGTGCCAGCAGCAGGACTAGCGGGACAACAACATCCTACTACGAGCAGTACTTC
d_gene: .; v_gene: TRBV27; abundance: .; j_gene: TRBJ2-1; CDR3aa: CASSLSRASSYNEQFF; CDR3nt: TGTGCCAGCAGTTTATCGCGGGCGAGCTCCTACAATGAGCAGTTCTTC
d_gene: TRBD2; v_gene: TRBV18; abundance: .; j_gene: TRBJ2-3; CDR3aa: CASSPSGSRTDTQYF; CDR3nt: TGTGCCAGCTCTCCTAGCGGGAGTCGAACAGATACGCAGTATTTT
d_gene: TRBD2; v_gene: TRBV5-4; abundance: .; j_gene: TRBJ2-7; CDR3aa: CASSLGLDKQYEQYF; CDR3nt: TGTGCCAGCAGCCTCGGACTAGATAAACAATACGAGCAGTACTTC
d_gene: .; v_gene: TRBV15; abundance: .; j_gene: TRBJ1-2; CDR3aa: CATSRDYNPGYTF; CDR3nt: TGTGCCACCAGCAGAGATTATAATCCTGGCTACACCTTC
d_gene: .; v_gene: TRBV5-1; abundance: .; j_gene: TRBJ1-3; CDR3aa: CASSLGRVGGNTIYF; CDR3nt: TGCGCCAGCAGCTTGGGCAGGGTGGGAGGAAACACCATATATTTT
d_gene: .; v_gene: TRBV7-9; abundance: .; j_gene: TRBJ1-2; CDR3aa: CASSGFYGYTF; CDR3nt: TGTGCCAGCAGCGGCTTTTATGGCTACACCTTC
d_gene: .; v_gene: TRBV7-3; abundance: .; j_gene: TRBJ1-2; CDR3aa: CASSLGTSDGYTF; CDR3nt: TGTGCCAGCAGCTTAGGGACATCTGATGGCTACACCTTC
d_gene: TRBD2; v_gene: TRBV5-4; abundance: .; j_gene: TRBJ2-7; CDR3aa: CASSEGLAYEQYF; CDR3nt: TGTGCCAGCAGCGAAGGACTAGCCTACGAGCAGTACTTC
d_gene: TRBD2; v_gene: TRBV28; abundance: .; j_gene: TRBJ2-1; CDR3aa: CASRETSGSVTYNEQFF; CDR3nt: TGTGCCAGCAGGGAAACTAGCGGGAGTGTCACCTACAATGAGCAGTTCTTC
d_gene: TRBD1; v_gene: TRBV20-1; abundance: .; j_gene: TRBJ1-1; CDR3aa: CSASRLGTGVRVNTEAFF; CDR3nt: TGCAGTGCTAGTAGATTAGGGACAGGGGTACGGGTAAACACTGAAGCTTTCTTT
d_gene: TRBD1; v_gene: TRBV7-9; abundance: .; j_gene: TRBJ2-7; CDR3aa: CASSFGQGARYEQYF; CDR3nt: TGTGCCAGCAGCTTCGGACAGGGGGCAAGGTACGAGCAGTACTTC
d_gene: TRBD2; v_gene: TRBV19; abundance: .; j_gene: TRBJ2-1; CDR3aa: CASSIVGGPNEQFF; CDR3nt: TGTGCCAGTAGTATTGTGGGAGGGCCAAATGAGCAGTTCTTC
d_gene: .; v_gene: TRBV6-2/TRBV6-3; abundance: once; j_gene: TRBJ2-1; CDR3aa: CASSRRSIGQFF; CDR3nt: TGTGCCAGCAGTCGCCGTAGTATCGGGCAGTTCTTC
d_gene: .; v_gene: TRBV6-5; abundance: .; j_gene: TRBJ1-2; CDR3aa: CASSLRGIGYGYTF; CDR3nt: TGTGCCAGCAGTCTCAGGGGTATAGGCTATGGCTACACCTTC
d_gene: .; v_gene: TRBV19; abundance: .; j_gene: TRBJ2-3; CDR3aa: CASSAGPDTQYF; CDR3nt: TGTGCCAGTAGCGCGGGGCCAGATACGCAGTATTTT
d_gene: .; v_gene: TRBV9; abundance: .; j_gene: TRBJ2-5; CDR3aa: CASSVGGVNQETQYF; CDR3nt: TGTGCCAGCAGCGTCGGAGGGGTAAATCAAGAGACCCAGTACTTC
d_gene: .; v_gene: TRBV10-3; abundance: .; j_gene: TRBJ2-1; CDR3aa: CATYSVHSAYNEQFF; CDR3nt: TGTGCCACCTACTCGGTTCACTCCGCCTACAATGAGCAGTTCTTC
d_gene: TRBD1; v_gene: TRBV10-3; abundance: .; j_gene: TRBJ1-2; CDR3aa: CAISESRGQGYGYTF; CDR3nt: TGTGCCATCAGTGAGTCCAGGGGGCAAGGCTATGGCTACACCTTC
d_gene: .; v_gene: TRBV2; abundance: .; j_gene: TRBJ2-2; CDR3aa: CASSYRGGGELFF; CDR3nt: TGTGCCAGCAGTTACAGGGGAGGCGGGGAGCTGTTTTTT
d_gene: .; v_gene: TRBV18; abundance: few; j_gene: TRBJ1-1; CDR3aa: CASSLRREGTEAFF; CDR3nt: TGTGCCAGCTCACTTCGTCGGGAGGGAACTGAAGCTTTCTTT
d_gene: TRBD1; v_gene: TRBV15; abundance: .; j_gene: TRBJ2-4; CDR3aa: CATSPGTVLAKNIQYF; CDR3nt: TGTGCCACCAGCCCAGGGACAGTTCTAGCCAAAAACATTCAGTACTTC
d_gene: TRBD1; v_gene: TRBV6-5; abundance: .; j_gene: TRBJ1-3; CDR3aa: CASGTGTGVGNTIYF; CDR3nt: TGTGCCAGCGGAACCGGGACAGGGGTCGGAAACACCATATATTTT
d_gene: TRBD1; v_gene: TRBV18; abundance: .; j_gene: TRBJ1-5; CDR3aa: CASSPAGGLQPQHF; CDR3nt: TGTGCCAGCTCACCAGCAGGGGGCCTTCAGCCCCAGCATTTT
d_gene: TRBD1; v_gene: TRBV11-2; abundance: .; j_gene: TRBJ1-6; CDR3aa: CASSRDRGNSPLHF; CDR3nt: TGTGCCAGCAGCCGGGACAGGGGGAATTCACCCCTCCACTTT
d_gene: .; v_gene: TRBV5-1; abundance: .; j_gene: TRBJ1-3; CDR3aa: CASNPGNEGNTIYF; CDR3nt: TGCGCCAGCAATCCCGGGAATGAGGGAAACACCATATATTTT
d_gene: TRBD2; v_gene: TRBV27; abundance: .; j_gene: TRBJ2-1; CDR3aa: CASSPGLAGVYEQFF; CDR3nt: TGTGCCAGCAGTCCCGGACTAGCGGGAGTCTATGAGCAGTTCTTC